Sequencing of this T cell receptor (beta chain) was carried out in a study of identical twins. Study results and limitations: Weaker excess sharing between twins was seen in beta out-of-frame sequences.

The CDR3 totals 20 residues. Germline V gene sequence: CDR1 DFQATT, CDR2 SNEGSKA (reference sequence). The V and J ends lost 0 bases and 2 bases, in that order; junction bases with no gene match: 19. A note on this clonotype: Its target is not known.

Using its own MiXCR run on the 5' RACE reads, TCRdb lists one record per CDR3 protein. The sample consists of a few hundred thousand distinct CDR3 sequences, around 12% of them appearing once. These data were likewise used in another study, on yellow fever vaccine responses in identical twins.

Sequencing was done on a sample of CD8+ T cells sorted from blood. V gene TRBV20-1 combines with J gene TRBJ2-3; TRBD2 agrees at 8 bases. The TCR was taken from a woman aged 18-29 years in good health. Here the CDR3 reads CSARDRGTRAQWRPTDTQYF. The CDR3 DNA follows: TGCAGTGCTAGAGATCGGGGGACTAGAGCACAATGGAGACCCACAGATACGCAGTATTTT.